Reported below is one T cell receptor (delta chain). The target antigen is unknown. Between about 97% and 99.6% of sorted thymocytes were Vdelta1+. These data are taken from a study of Vδ1+ human thymocytes. General study findings and limits: Thymic TRG and TRD repertoires appeared highly polyclonal.

The template was reverse-transcribed extracted RNA. Pooled V-gene forward primers with one constant-region reverse primer generated the CDR3 amplicons by multiplex PCR. TCRdb reanalyzed the multiplex PCR reads using CATT. The sample carries about 73,000 delta-chain clones, approximately 37% recorded once. Trimming took 5 bases from V and 3 from J; bases not matched to a gene: 9. From germline, CDR1 is GEAIGNYY and CDR2 EKD. CDR3 length: 16 amino acids. Material for sequencing was Vdelta1+ gamma-delta thymocytes from the thymus. Subset meaning: FACS-sorted CD3+ TCRalphabeta- TCRVdelta1+ TCRVdelta2- thymocytes. The sequence was obtained from a boy under two years old who had congenital heart surgery. The V and J genes are TRDV2 and TRDJ1; the match to TRDD3 covers 12 bases. This chain's CDR3 is CACALVLGDTSDKLIF. Here the CDR3 DNA reads TGTGCCTGTGCCCTCGTACTGGGGGATACTTCCGATAAACTCATCTTT.